This TCR beta chain is from a study of technical replicates of blood from a handful of donors. CDR1 MDHEN and CDR2 SYDVKM come from the germline V gene. This CDR3 spans 15 amino acids. V lost 6 bases to trimming and J lost 2 bases, with 13 bases between them. Profiled with immunoSEQ multiplex PCR; TCRdb holds only in-frame clones, not every one. The sample yields tens of thousands of clones, less than 95% seen once. The chain joins TRBV28 to TRBJ2-2, with D possibly TRBD2 on 6 matching bases. This receptor was taken from a human donor in good health. Input material: T cells isolated from PBMCs. CDR3 sequence (DNA): TGTGCCAGCAGAGGAGGGGACCGAAACACCGGGGAGCTGTTTTTT. Its protein is CASRGGDRNTGELFF.